The 11 T cell receptor beta chains below all came from one sample that was sequenced in a study of blood T cell repertoires in COVID-19. Assay: immunoSEQ multiplex PCR; the TCRdb copy retains only in-frame clones and omits some. The repertoire includes roughly 260,000 clones, around 86% of them detected once, and around 9.5% sits in the top ten. Sequencing was performed on peripheral blood. The receptors derive from a middle-aged man who had recovered from COVID-19.

There are a few counts of this clone. The rearrangement links TRBV30 to TRBJ1-3; D remains ambiguous. The CDR3 has 12 residues. V lost 2 bases to trimming and J lost 5 bases, with 7 bases between them. Germline lookup yields CDR1 GTSNPN and CDR2 SVGIG (reference sequence). The CDR3 DNA reads TGTGCCTGGAGTATCGACAGAAACACCATATATTTT. Translated: CAWSIDRNTIYF.

V is TRBV5-4 and J is TRBJ2-1, with 8 nucleotides matching TRBD2. Unmatched junction bases numbered 2, after V lost 2 bases and J lost 1 base. From germline, CDR1 is SGHNT and CDR2 YYREEE (reference sequence). The CDR3 length is 15 residues. DNA of the CDR3: TGTGCCAGCAGCTTCGGCGGGAGGTCCTACAATGAGCAGTTCTTC. Protein: CASSFGGRSYNEQFF.

The chain couples TRBV5-4 to TRBJ2-5, with 11 bases identical to TRBD2. With V trimmed by 4 bases and J by 1 base, 9 bases remained unmatched. This CDR3 contains 17 residues. Germline V gene lookup returns CDR1 SGHNT and CDR2 YYREEE (reference sequence). CDR3 DNA sequence: TGTGCCAGCAGCCCGACTCCGGGACTAGCGGCCCAAGAGACCCAGTACTTC. Translation gives CASSPTPGLAAQETQYF.

This rearrangement joins TRBV6-5 to TRBJ2-7; 7 bases align to TRBD1. CDR3 length: 14 amino acids. CDR1 and CDR2 from the germline V gene are MNHEY and SVGAGI. V shed 6 bases, J shed 3 bases, and the junction held 8 bases outside the gene matches. The CDR3 is CASRLTGSGYEQYF. CDR3 sequence (DNA): TGTGCCAGCAGATTGACAGGGTCGGGCTACGAGCAGTACTTC.

This chain joins TRBV2 and TRBJ2-5, with TRBD2 matching 7 bases. CDR3 length: 13 residues. Unmatched junction bases numbered 7, after V lost 8 bases and J lost 4 bases. Germline lookup yields CDR1 SNHLY and CDR2 FYNNEI. CDR3 nucleotide sequence: TGTGCCAGCGGGGCGGCGGGGGTAGAGACCCAGTACTTC. It yields the protein CASGAAGVETQYF.

This sequence joins TRBV30 and TRBJ1-5; D possibly corresponds to TRBD1 (5 bases). V lost 2 bases, J lost 7 bases, and 12 bases lay in between. CDR1 GTSNPN and CDR2 SVGIG come from the germline V gene (reference sequence). The CDR3 contains 13 residues. CDR3 sequence reads: CAWSPGLDQPQHF. In DNA form, the CDR3 reads TGTGCCTGGAGTCCAGGGTTAGACCAGCCCCAGCATTTT.

J is TRBJ2-1 and V is TRBV27, with TRBD2 identical over 8 bases. Germline CDR1 reads MNHEY; CDR2 reads SMNVEV (reference sequence). With 8 bases clipped from V and 2 bases from J, the junction kept 8 bases outside the gene matches. This CDR3 spans 15 amino acids. CDR3 DNA sequence: TGTGCCAGCGCCCCTGAGCGGGGGACCTACAATGAGCAGTTCTTC. The encoded protein is CASAPERGTYNEQFF.

This clone appeared once. The J gene is TRBJ1-4, the V gene TRBV27; perhaps TRBD1 as D (6 bases). The ends were cut back, 9 bases at V and 5 bases at J, with 16 bases in the middle. The CDR3 runs to 14 residues. From germline, CDR1 is MNHEY and CDR2 SMNVEV (reference sequence). The CDR3 region is CARATGPQNEKLFF. DNA of the CDR3: TGTGCCAGAGCTACAGGGCCGCAAAATGAAAAACTGTTTTTT.

V gene TRBV10-3 combines with J gene TRBJ1-2, with D uncertain. Trimming removed 10 bases at V and 6 bases at J, with 21 bases between. The CDR3 consists of 14 residues. CDR1 is ENHRY, CDR2 SYGVKD, per germline. This CDR3 reads CATSATGKGDGYTF. The DNA of the CDR3 is TGTGCCACCTCGGCGACCGGAAAAGGAGATGGCTACACCTTC.

The chain employs TRBV2 and TRBJ1-2, with D tentatively TRBD1 (5 bases). Trimming took 0 bases from V and 5 from J, leaving 16 bases between them. The CDR3 length is 16 residues. Germline loops: CDR1 SNHLY, CDR2 FYNNEI. DNA of the CDR3: TGTGCCAGCAGTGAAGCAAGGAACTCAGGGTATTATGGCTACACCTTC. It encodes CASSEARNSGYYGYTF.

In DNA form, the CDR3 reads TGTGCCAGCTCACCCCGTTCTAGCGGACTCCAAGAGACCCAGTACTTC. It encodes CASSPRSSGLQETQYF. The chain joins TRBV18 to TRBJ2-5; the match to TRBD2 covers 7 bases. CDR1 and CDR2 (germline): KGHSH, LQKENI. With V trimmed by 3 bases and J by 1 base, 8 bases remained unmatched. The CDR3 is 16 amino acids.